This TCR beta chain was sequenced in a study of T cells in Graves' hyperthyroidism and ophthalmopathy. General study findings and limits: Ophthalmopathy onset followed model prediction by a median approximately seven months.

TCR beta CDR3 regions were amplified from RNA transcripts. Researchers ran a first-round RT-PCR on the TCR CDR3 using the HTBI primer set. TCRdb independently ran MiXCR on the multiplex PCR reads; one entry per CDR3 protein. The sample lists approximately 690,000 distinct CDR3 sequences; about 14% were seen once. In regard to this clonotype: No antigen is known for it. Being one base from a much bigger clone, this may be a read error.

The CDR3 sequence is 14 residues long. Germline CDR1 and CDR2: SGHAT and FQNNGV. This clonotype originated in a woman in her forties or fifties with Graves' ophthalmopathy. The specimen was blood. The V call is TRBV11-2, the J call TRBJ1-5, with 9 bases identical to TRBD1. The CDR3 is CASNLEQGAQPQHF. The DNA for the CDR3 is TGTGCCAGCAACTTAGAACAGGGGGCCCAGCCCCAGCATTTT.